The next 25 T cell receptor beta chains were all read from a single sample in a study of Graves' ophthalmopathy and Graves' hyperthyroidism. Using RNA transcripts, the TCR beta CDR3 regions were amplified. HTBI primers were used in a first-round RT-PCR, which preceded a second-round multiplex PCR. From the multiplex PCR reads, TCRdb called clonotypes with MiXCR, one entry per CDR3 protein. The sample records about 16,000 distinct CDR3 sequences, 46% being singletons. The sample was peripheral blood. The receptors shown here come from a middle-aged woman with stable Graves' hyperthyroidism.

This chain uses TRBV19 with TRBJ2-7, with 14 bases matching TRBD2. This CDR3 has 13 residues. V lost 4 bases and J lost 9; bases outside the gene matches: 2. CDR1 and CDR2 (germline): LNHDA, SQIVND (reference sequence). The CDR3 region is CASSTGTSGGQYF. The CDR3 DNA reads TGTGCCAGTAGTACCGGGACTAGCGGGGGGCAGTACTTC.

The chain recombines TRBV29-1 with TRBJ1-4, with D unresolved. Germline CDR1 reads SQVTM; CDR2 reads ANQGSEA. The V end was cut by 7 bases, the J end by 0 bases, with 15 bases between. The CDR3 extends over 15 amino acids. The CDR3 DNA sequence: TGCAGCGCAGCCACGGCGAGTGCAACTAATGAAAAACTGTTTTTT. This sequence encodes CSAATASATNEKLFF.

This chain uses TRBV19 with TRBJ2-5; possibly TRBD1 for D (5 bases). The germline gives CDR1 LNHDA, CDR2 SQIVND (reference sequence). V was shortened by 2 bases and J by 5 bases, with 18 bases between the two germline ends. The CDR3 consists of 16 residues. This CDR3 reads CASSIWGGGASETQYF. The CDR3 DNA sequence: TGTGCCAGTAGTATATGGGGCGGTGGGGCCTCGGAGACCCAGTACTTC.

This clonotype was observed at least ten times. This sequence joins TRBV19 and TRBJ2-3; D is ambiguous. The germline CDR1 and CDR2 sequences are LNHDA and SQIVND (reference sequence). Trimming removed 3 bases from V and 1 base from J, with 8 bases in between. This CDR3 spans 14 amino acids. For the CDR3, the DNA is TGTGCCAGTAGTATGATCACAGGCACAGATACGCAGTATTTT. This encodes CASSMITGTDTQYF.

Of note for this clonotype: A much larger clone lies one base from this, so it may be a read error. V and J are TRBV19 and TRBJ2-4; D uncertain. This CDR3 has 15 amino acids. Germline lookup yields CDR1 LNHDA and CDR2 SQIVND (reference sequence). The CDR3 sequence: CASSSQSLAKDIQYF. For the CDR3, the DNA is TGTGCCAGTAGCAGCCAGAGTTTAGCCAAAGACATTCAGTACTTC.

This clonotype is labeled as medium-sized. The CDR3 is CASSNSGTSGETQYF. The DNA for the CDR3 is TGTGCCAGCAGTAACAGTGGGACTAGCGGAGAGACCCAGTACTTC. The chain couples TRBV2 to TRBJ2-5, with 11 bases matching TRBD2. Germline V gives CDR1 SNHLY, CDR2 FYNNEI. The CDR3 is made up of 15 amino acids. Trimming removed 5 bases from V and 4 bases from J; junction bases left unmatched: 6. Variable domain in full (rest from reference TRBV2 and TRBJ2-5): EPEVTQTPSHQVTQMGQEVILRCVPISNHLYFYWYRQILGQKVEFLVSFYNNEISEKSEIFDDQFSVERPDGSNFTLKIRSTKLEDSAMYFCASSNSGTSGETQYFGPGTRLLVL.

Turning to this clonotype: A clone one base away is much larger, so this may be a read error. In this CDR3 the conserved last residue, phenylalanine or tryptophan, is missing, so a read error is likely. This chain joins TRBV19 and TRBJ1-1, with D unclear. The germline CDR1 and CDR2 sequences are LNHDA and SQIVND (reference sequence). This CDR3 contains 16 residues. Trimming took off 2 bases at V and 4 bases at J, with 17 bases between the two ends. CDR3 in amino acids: CASSISSETRGTEAFV. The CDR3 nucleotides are TGTGCCAGTAGTATAAGCTCCGAGACCCGGGGCACTGAAGCTTTCGTT.

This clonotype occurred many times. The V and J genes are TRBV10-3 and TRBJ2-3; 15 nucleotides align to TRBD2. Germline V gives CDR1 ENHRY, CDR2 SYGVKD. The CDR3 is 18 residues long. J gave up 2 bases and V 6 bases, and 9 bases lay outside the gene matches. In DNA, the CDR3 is TGTGCCATCAGCGGGGGGACTAGCGGGGGGCCAAACACAGATACGCAGTATTTT. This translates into CAISGGTSGGPNTDTQYF.

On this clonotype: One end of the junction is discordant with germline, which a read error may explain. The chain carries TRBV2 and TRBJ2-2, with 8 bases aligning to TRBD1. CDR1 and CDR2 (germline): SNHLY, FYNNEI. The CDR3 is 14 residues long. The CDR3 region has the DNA TGTGCCACCGGACAGGGATCGGAGCTCGGGGAGCTGTTTTTC. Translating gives CATGQGSELGELFF.

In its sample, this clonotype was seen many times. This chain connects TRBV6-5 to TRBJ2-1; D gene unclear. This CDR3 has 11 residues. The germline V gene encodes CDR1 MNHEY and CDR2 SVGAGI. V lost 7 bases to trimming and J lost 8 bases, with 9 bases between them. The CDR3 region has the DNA TGTGCCAGCACCCGAGGCTATGAGCAGTTCTTC. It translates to CASTRGYEQFF.

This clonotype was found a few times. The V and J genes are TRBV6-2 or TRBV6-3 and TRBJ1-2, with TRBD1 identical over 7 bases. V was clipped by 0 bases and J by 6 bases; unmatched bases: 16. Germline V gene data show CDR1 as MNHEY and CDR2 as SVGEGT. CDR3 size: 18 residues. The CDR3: CASSYSSDRHPWRNGYTF. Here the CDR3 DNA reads TGTGCCAGCAGTTACTCGTCGGACAGGCACCCGTGGCGGAATGGCTACACCTTC.

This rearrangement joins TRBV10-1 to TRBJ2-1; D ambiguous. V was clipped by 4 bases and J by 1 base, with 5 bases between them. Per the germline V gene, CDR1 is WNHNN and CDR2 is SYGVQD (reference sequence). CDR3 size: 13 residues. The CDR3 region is CASSARSYNEQFF. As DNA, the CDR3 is TGCGCCAGCAGTGCCCGATCCTACAATGAGCAGTTCTTC.

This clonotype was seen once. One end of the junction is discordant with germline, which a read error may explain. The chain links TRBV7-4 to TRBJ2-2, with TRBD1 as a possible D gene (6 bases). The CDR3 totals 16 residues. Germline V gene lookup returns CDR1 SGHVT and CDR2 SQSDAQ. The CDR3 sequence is CASSLLRTEHLPGSCF. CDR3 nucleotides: TGTGCCAGCAGCTTATTGAGGACAGAGCACTTACCGGGGAGCTGTTTT.

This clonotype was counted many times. This CDR3 reads CAISGIGTSGNTGELFF. The CDR3 DNA reads as TGTGCCATCAGTGGGATTGGGACTAGCGGGAACACCGGGGAGCTGTTTTTT. The chain couples TRBV10-3 to TRBJ2-2; 11 nucleotides match TRBD2. V lost 4 bases and J lost 1; bases outside the gene matches: 5. The CDR3 consists of 17 residues. CDR1 is ENHRY and CDR2 is SYGVKD in the germline V gene.

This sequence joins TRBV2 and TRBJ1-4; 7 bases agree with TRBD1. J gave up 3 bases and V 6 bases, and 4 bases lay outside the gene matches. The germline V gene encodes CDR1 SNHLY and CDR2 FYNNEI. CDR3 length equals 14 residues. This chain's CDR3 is CASSTGASNEKLFF. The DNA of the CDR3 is TGTGCCAGCAGCACAGGGGCCTCTAATGAAAAACTGTTTTTT. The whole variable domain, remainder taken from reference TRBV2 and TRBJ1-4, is EPEVTQTPSHQVTQMGQEVILRCVPISNHLYFYWYRQILGQKVEFLVSFYNNEISEKSEIFDDQFSVERPDGSNFTLKIRSTKLEDSAMYFCASSTGASNEKLFFGSGTQLSVL.

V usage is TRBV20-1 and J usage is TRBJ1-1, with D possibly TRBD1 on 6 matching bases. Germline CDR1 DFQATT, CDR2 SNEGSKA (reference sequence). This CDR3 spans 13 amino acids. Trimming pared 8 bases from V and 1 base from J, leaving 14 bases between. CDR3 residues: CSLTGMANTEAFF. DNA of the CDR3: TGCAGTCTAACAGGGATGGCGAACACTGAAGCTTTCTTT.

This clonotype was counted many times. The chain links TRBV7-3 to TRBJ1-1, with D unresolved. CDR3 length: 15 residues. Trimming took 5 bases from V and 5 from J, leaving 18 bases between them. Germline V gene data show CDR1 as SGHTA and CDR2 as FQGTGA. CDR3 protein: CASSPPGLRGTEAFF. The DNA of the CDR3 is TGTGCCAGCAGCCCGCCCGGGCTACGAGGGACTGAAGCTTTCTTT. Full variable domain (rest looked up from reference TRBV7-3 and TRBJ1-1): GAGVSQTPSNKVTEKGKYVELRCDPISGHTALYWYRQSLGQGPEFLIYFQGTGAADDSGLPNDRFFAVRPEGSVSTLKIQRTERGDSAVYLCASSPPGLRGTEAFFGQGTRLTVV.

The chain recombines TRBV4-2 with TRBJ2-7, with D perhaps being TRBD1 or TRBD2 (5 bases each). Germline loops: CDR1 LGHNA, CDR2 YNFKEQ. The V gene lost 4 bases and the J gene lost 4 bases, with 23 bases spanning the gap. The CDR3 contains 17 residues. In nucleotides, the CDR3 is TGTGCCAGCAGCCCCTATTCCCTCGGGACGCAGGAATACGAGCAGTACTTC. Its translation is CASSPYSLGTQEYEQYF.

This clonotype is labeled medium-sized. CDR3 sequence (DNA): TGTGCCATCAGTGCCCCTCTAGGAAACACCATATATTTT. Amino acid sequence: CAISAPLGNTIYF. This chain uses TRBV10-3 with TRBJ1-3; D call uncertain. The germline CDR1 and CDR2 sequences are ENHRY and SYGVKD. The CDR3 sequence is 13 residues long. Deletions cut 4 bases from V and 4 bases from J, with 8 bases between.

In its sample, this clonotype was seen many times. The CDR3 DNA is TGCAGTGCTACGGCTAGCGGTGAAGGCACAGATACGCAGTATTTT. Translating it yields CSATASGEGTDTQYF. The chain combines TRBV20-1 with TRBJ2-3; 7 bases map to TRBD2. CDR1 is DFQATT and CDR2 is SNEGSKA in the germline V gene (reference sequence). V shed 4 bases and J 1 base; nucleotides not matched to a gene: 8. The CDR3 is 15 residues long.

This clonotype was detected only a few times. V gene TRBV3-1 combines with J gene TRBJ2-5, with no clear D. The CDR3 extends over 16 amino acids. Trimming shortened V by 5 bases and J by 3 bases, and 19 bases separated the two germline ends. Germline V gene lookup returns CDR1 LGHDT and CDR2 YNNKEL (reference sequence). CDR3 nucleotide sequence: TGTGCCAGCAGCGAGAGTCGCCCGATTAGTGAAGAGACCCAGTACTTC. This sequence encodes CASSESRPISEETQYF.

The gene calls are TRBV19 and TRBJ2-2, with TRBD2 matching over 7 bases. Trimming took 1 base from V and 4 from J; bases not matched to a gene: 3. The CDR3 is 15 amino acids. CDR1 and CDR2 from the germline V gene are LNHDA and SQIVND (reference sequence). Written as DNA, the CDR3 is TGTGCCAGTAGTATAGGTCTAGCGGCCACCGGGGAGCTGTTTTTT. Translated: CASSIGLAATGELFF.

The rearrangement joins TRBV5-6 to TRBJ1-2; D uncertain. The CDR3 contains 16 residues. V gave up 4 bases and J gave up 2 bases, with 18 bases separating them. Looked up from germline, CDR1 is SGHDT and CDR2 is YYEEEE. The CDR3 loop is CASSLERERRNYGYTF. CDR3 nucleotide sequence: TGTGCCAGCAGCCTGGAGCGGGAGCGGAGGAACTATGGCTACACCTTC.

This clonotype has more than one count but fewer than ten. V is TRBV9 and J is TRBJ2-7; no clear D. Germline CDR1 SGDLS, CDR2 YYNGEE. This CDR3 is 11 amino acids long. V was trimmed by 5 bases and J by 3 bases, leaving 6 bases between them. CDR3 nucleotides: TGTGCCAGCAGTCGTAGCTACGAGCAGTACTTC. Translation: CASSRSYEQYF.

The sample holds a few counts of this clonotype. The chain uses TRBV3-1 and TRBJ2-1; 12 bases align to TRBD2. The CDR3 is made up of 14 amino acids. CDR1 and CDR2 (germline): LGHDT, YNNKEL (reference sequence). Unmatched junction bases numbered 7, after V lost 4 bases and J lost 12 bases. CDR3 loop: CASSRTSGTSRQFF. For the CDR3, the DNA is TGTGCCAGCAGCCGGACTAGCGGGACGTCACGGCAGTTCTTC.